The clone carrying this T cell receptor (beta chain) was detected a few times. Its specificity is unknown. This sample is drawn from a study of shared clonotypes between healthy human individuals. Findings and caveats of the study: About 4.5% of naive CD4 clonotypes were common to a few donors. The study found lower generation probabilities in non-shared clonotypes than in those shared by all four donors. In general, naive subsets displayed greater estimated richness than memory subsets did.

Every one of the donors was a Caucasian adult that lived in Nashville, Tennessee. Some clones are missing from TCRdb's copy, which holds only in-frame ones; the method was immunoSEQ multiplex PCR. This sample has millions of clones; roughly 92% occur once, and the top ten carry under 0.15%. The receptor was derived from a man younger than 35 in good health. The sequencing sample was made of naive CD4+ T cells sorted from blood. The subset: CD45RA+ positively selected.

The CDR3 sequence: CAWSVARSGNTIYF. As DNA, the CDR3 is TGTGCCTGGAGTGTTGCCAGATCTGGAAACACCATATATTTT. The chain uses TRBV30 and TRBJ1-3; D is undetermined. Germline values: CDR1 GTSNPN, CDR2 SVGIG (reference sequence). Trimming took 0 bases from V and 1 from J, leaving 7 bases between them. CDR3 size: 14 residues.